This TCR beta chain is drawn from a study of patients and donors after allogeneic stem cell transplantation. Each CDR3 protein gets one entry after TCRdb re-called the RT-PCR reads with MiXCR. The repertoire holds some 960,000 distinct CDR3 sequences, with about a sixth as singletons. Deletions cut 4 bases from V and 6 bases from J, with 7 bases between. In germline, CDR1 is LGHDT, CDR2 YNNKEL (reference sequence). The CDR3 spans 12 residues. This clonotype was detected a few times. The chain carries TRBV3-1 and TRBJ1-3; no definite D call. The clonotype originates from a human donor who was either an allogeneic HSCT recipient or a stem cell or donor lymphocyte infusion donor (not recorded which). It is not recorded whose cells these are; they may come from a transplant donor. Sequenced material: blood, either unsorted or a sorted T cell fraction (not recorded which). The CDR3 protein is CASSRVLNTIYF. The CDR3 DNA reads as TGTGCCAGCAGCCGGGTCCTAAACACCATATATTTT.